The subject of this entry is one T cell receptor (beta chain). The same CDR3 is also encoded by other DNA sequences in this sample. The sample is drawn from a study of blood T cell repertoires in COVID-19. TCRdb's table, derived via immunoSEQ multiplex PCR, lists solely in-frame clones and lacks some. Seen here are fewer than 250,000 clones, around 90% observed once, and the top ten hold about 2.9%. The CDR3 is 12 amino acids. Looked up from germline, CDR1 is DFQATT and CDR2 is SNEGSKA (reference sequence). Trimming pared 3 bases from V and 3 bases from J, leaving 6 bases between. This TCR was recovered from a man aged 55 to 70 with acute or convalescent COVID-19. This chain connects TRBV20-1 to TRBJ1-3; D is uncertain. Material: peripheral blood. The CDR3 reads CSASPGGNTIYF. CDR3 in DNA: TGCAGTGCTAGTCCGGGTGGAAACACCATATATTTT.